This TCR beta chain is drawn from a study of technical replicates of blood from a few donors. Sequencing was performed with immunoSEQ multiplex PCR; in TCRdb, only in-frame clones are kept and a portion is missing. The sample includes about 81,000 clones, over 75% seen only once; the top ten take around 4%. Sequencing was carried out using PBMCs. The sequence was collected from a human donor in good health. Some clones in this sample may be carry-over from other donors' samples.

This chain's CDR3 is CAWSVDMNYGYTF. DNA of the CDR3: TGTGCCTGGAGTGTAGACATGAACTATGGCTACACCTTC. The chain recombines TRBV30 with TRBJ1-2; no firm D call. The V end was cut by 0 bases, the J end by 2 bases, with 7 bases between. CDR1 and CDR2 from the germline V gene are GTSNPN and SVGIG (reference sequence). This CDR3 has 13 amino acids.